A selection of T cell receptor beta chains follows, all from one sample in a study of neurological immune-mediated disorders. TCRdb analysed the 5' RACE reads with MiXCR anew, one entry per CDR3 protein. The sample carries approximately 60,000 distinct CDR3 sequences, around 3.5% recorded once. Sequenced: PBMCs. Receptor source: a woman in her thirties with multiple sclerosis. The CDR3 runs from the conserved cysteine through the conserved F or W. Fields, in order: V gene, J gene, D gene, clone size, CDR3 protein, CDR3 DNA. D genes are given only for firm matches. Expanded clones get a size class; other rows say once, few or many, or leave the size out.

TRBV18	TRBJ2-3	-	many	CASSPSRDTQYF	TGTGCCAGCTCACCAAGTCGAGATACGCAGTATTTT
TRBV5-5	TRBJ1-2	TRBD1	many	CASSLGQGKADNYGYTF	TGTGCCAGCAGCTTGGGACAGGGGAAGGCGGATAACTATGGCTACACCTTC
TRBV25-1	TRBJ2-7	TRBD1	many	CASSPGQGRFGEQYF	TGTGCCAGCAGTCCCGGACAGGGTAGGTTCGGCGAGCAGTACTTC
TRBV7-3	TRBJ2-5	-	many	CASSLSGTQETQYF	TGTGCCAGCAGCTTGAGCGGAACCCAAGAGACCCAGTACTTC
TRBV7-9	TRBJ1-2	TRBD1	many	CASSRGTGYMSGYTF	TGTGCCAGCAGCAGAGGGACAGGGTATATGAGTGGCTACACCTTC
TRBV20-1	TRBJ2-5	-	many	CSARVVGETQYF	TGCAGTGCTAGAGTAGTCGGGGAGACCCAGTACTTC
TRBV15	TRBJ2-1	TRBD1	many	CATSRDLGTGYNEQFF	TGTGCCACCAGCAGAGATTTAGGGACAGGGTACAATGAGCAGTTCTTC
TRBV20-1	TRBJ2-5	TRBD2	many	CSASGRAGSQETQYF	TGCAGTGCTAGTGGGAGGGCCGGATCCCAAGAGACCCAGTACTTC
TRBV2	TRBJ2-1	TRBD2	-	CAWEGRAYNEQFF	TGTGCCTGGGAGGGGAGAGCCTACAATGAGCAGTTCTTC
TRBV5-1	TRBJ2-1	TRBD2	many	CASSFSGGSSYNEQFF	TGCGCCAGCAGCTTTAGCGGGGGAAGCTCCTACAATGAGCAGTTCTTC
TRBV10-3	TRBJ2-6	-	many	CAISQTISGANVLTF	TGTGCCATCAGTCAGACGATCTCTGGGGCCAACGTCCTGACTTTC
TRBV5-1	TRBJ2-2	-	many	CASSEVEGTGELFF	TGCGCCAGCAGCGAGGTCGAGGGGACCGGGGAGCTGTTTTTT
TRBV18	TRBJ1-4	-	-	CASSPLDLEKLFF	TGTGCCAGCTCACCCCTCGACCTTGAAAAACTGTTTTTT
TRBV12-3/TRBV12-4	TRBJ2-7	-	many	CASSLADTYEQYF	TGTGCCAGCAGTTTGGCGGATACCTACGAGCAGTACTTC
TRBV28	TRBJ2-5	TRBD2	many	CASRGGLETQYF	TGTGCCAGTCGGGGGGGGCTGGAGACCCAGTACTTC
TRBV6-6	TRBJ1-5	-	many	CASSPYSAQPQHF	TGTGCCAGCAGTCCATATTCGGCCCAGCCCCAGCATTTT
TRBV7-2	TRBJ1-6	-	many	CASSSQRAEPLNF	TGTGCCAGCAGCTCCCAGCGGGCCGAACCCCTCAACTTT
TRBV7-2	TRBJ1-6	-	many	CASSWKGRNSPLHF	TGTGCCAGCAGCTGGAAGGGAAGGAATTCACCCCTCCACTTT
TRBV12-3/TRBV12-4	TRBJ2-2	-	many	CASTRLGAGELFF	TGTGCCAGCACCAGACTTGGTGCCGGGGAGCTGTTTTTT
TRBV4-3	TRBJ1-4	-	many	CASSQDPGDISTNEKLFF	TGCGCCAGCAGCCAAGATCCCGGGGACATCTCAACTAATGAAAAACTGTTTTTT
TRBV10-3	TRBJ2-6	TRBD1	many	CAISEISWDRGQAGANVLTF	TGTGCCATCAGTGAGATTTCTTGGGACAGGGGGCAGGCTGGGGCCAACGTCCTGACTTTC
TRBV28	TRBJ1-3	-	many	CASSFRALSGNTIYF	TGTGCCAGCAGTTTCCGAGCCCTCTCTGGAAACACCATATATTTT
TRBV27	TRBJ2-3	-	-	CASSGQSTDTQYF	TGTGCCAGCAGTGGACAGAGCACAGATACGCAGTATTTT
TRBV20-1	TRBJ2-7	-	many	CSAWDLSTYEQYF	TGCAGTGCCTGGGACCTTTCGACCTACGAGCAGTACTTC
TRBV6-5	TRBJ2-2	-	many	CASSRKSGELFF	TGTGCCAGCAGTAGGAAGTCCGGGGAGCTGTTTTTT
TRBV14	TRBJ2-3	TRBD1	many	CASSRTGGLTDTQYF	TGTGCCAGCAGCCGAACAGGGGGCCTGACAGATACGCAGTATTTT
TRBV5-5	TRBJ1-6	TRBD1	many	CASSLGVQGDYSPLHF	TGTGCCAGCAGCTTGGGGGTGCAGGGGGACTATTCACCCCTCCACTTT
TRBV5-5	TRBJ2-5	-	many	CASSLFIPSLEQETQYF	TGTGCCAGCAGCTTGTTTATCCCCTCGTTAGAACAAGAGACCCAGTACTTC
TRBV10-3	TRBJ2-7	TRBD1	many	CAIRNDRGSYEQYF	TGTGCCATCAGGAACGACAGGGGGTCCTACGAGCAGTACTTC
TRBV10-3	TRBJ2-7	TRBD1	many	CAIRGQGVPYEQYF	TGTGCCATCAGGGGACAGGGAGTCCCCTACGAGCAGTACTTC